Listed below are T cell receptor beta chains from one sample, sequenced in a study of cytomegalovirus exposure and HLA in healthy donors. The assay was immunoSEQ multiplex PCR, and TCRdb's table has in-frame clones only and misses some. The sample shows about 130,000 clones, roughly four fifths of them seen only once. The source material was PBMCs. These receptor sequences come from a man aged 30-40 years in good health and CMV-seronegative. CDR3s include the opening cysteine and the closing phenylalanine or tryptophan. A D gene is named only where the DNA matches it firmly. Expanded clones get a size class; other rows say once, few or many, or leave the size out.

J: TRBJ1-2
size: -
V: TRBV6-1
D: TRBD1
CDR3: CASITGGTAGYTF
DNA: TGTGCCAGCATCACAGGGGGCACGGCTGGCTACACCTTC

J: TRBJ2-1
size: -
V: TRBV6-5
D: TRBD1
CDR3: CASSSRGLSYNEQFF
DNA: TGTGCCAGCAGTTCTAGGGGGCTCTCCTACAATGAGCAGTTCTTC

J: TRBJ1-6
size: few
V: TRBV5-1
D: TRBD1
CDR3: CASSLTGTGVVVDSPLHF
DNA: TGCGCCAGCAGCTTGACCGGGACAGGGGTTGTTGTAGATTCACCCCTCCACTTT

J: TRBJ1-2
size: -
V: TRBV28
D: -
CDR3: CASSSQGPYGYTF
DNA: TGTGCCAGCAGTTCTCAGGGGCCCTATGGCTACACCTTC

J: TRBJ1-4
size: -
V: TRBV10-3
D: TRBD1
CDR3: CAIGRTGSNEKLFF
DNA: TGTGCCATCGGACGGACAGGGTCTAATGAAAAACTGTTTTTT

J: TRBJ2-7
size: -
V: TRBV5-4
D: TRBD2
CDR3: CASSPTRLASSYEQYF
DNA: TGTGCCAGCAGCCCAACCCGACTAGCAAGCTCCTACGAGCAGTACTTC

J: TRBJ2-7
size: -
V: TRBV5-1
D: -
CDR3: CASSWGVGLYEQYF
DNA: TGCGCCAGCAGCTGGGGGGTGGGGTTATACGAGCAGTACTTC

J: TRBJ2-1
size: many
V: TRBV13
D: TRBD2
CDR3: CASSLSGRYEQFF
DNA: TGTGCCAGCAGCTTGAGCGGGAGATATGAGCAGTTCTTC

J: TRBJ2-7
size: -
V: TRBV7-2
D: -
CDR3: CASSASFGPVYEQYF
DNA: TGTGCCAGCAGCGCTAGCTTCGGGCCAGTATACGAGCAGTACTTC

J: TRBJ1-2
size: -
V: TRBV28
D: TRBD1
CDR3: CASSPRGLGYTF
DNA: TGTGCCAGCAGTCCCAGGGGGCTGGGCTACACCTTC

J: TRBJ2-7
size: -
V: TRBV7-2
D: -
CDR3: CASSLEPAAAYYEQYF
DNA: TGTGCCAGCAGCTTAGAGCCTGCCGCCGCCTACTACGAGCAGTACTTC

J: TRBJ2-3
size: -
V: TRBV11-2
D: TRBD2
CDR3: CASRDGTSRTDTQYF
DNA: TGTGCCAGCCGCGACGGGACTAGCCGCACAGATACGCAGTATTTT

J: TRBJ2-5
size: -
V: TRBV27
D: TRBD1
CDR3: CASSLMGQGLETQYF
DNA: TGTGCCAGCAGTTTAATGGGACAGGGCCTAGAGACCCAGTACTTC

J: TRBJ2-1
size: once
V: TRBV19
D: TRBD2
CDR3: CASSILAGGPVSEQFF
DNA: TGTGCCAGTAGTATACTGGCGGGAGGGCCGGTGAGTGAGCAGTTCTTC

J: TRBJ1-2
size: -
V: TRBV4-3
D: TRBD1
CDR3: CASSQDRTGARYGYTF
DNA: TGCGCCAGCAGCCAAGATCGGACAGGGGCGAGGTATGGCTACACCTTC

J: TRBJ2-2
size: -
V: TRBV13
D: -
CDR3: CASSLFQTGELFF
DNA: TGTGCCAGCAGCTTGTTCCAGACCGGGGAGCTGTTTTTT

J: TRBJ2-2
size: -
V: TRBV7-2
D: TRBD1
CDR3: CASNRGLLDGELFF
DNA: TGTGCCAGCAACAGGGGGCTTCTAGACGGGGAGCTGTTTTTT

J: TRBJ1-2
size: -
V: TRBV5-6
D: -
CDR3: CASNPEVANYGYTF
DNA: TGTGCCAGCAACCCGGAGGTTGCTAACTATGGCTACACCTTC

J: TRBJ2-1
size: once
V: TRBV7-6
D: -
CDR3: CASSPIPRDEQFF
DNA: TGTGCCAGCAGTCCCATCCCCAGGGATGAGCAGTTCTTC

J: TRBJ2-1
size: -
V: TRBV30
D: -
CDR3: CAWGAGTALVNEQFF
DNA: TGTGCCTGGGGTGCAGGGACTGCTCTGGTCAATGAGCAGTTCTTC

J: TRBJ2-7
size: few
V: TRBV6-6
D: TRBD1
CDR3: CASRGTGGGFSYEQYF
DNA: TGTGCCAGCAGGGGGACAGGGGGCGGCTTCTCCTACGAGCAGTACTTC

J: TRBJ2-1
size: -
V: TRBV5-1
D: TRBD1
CDR3: CASSSRQGAYNEQFF
DNA: TGCGCCAGCAGCTCGCGACAGGGGGCTTACAATGAGCAGTTCTTC

J: TRBJ2-7
size: -
V: TRBV30
D: -
CDR3: CAWSATKQYF
DNA: TGTGCCTGGAGTGCCACTAAGCAGTACTTC

J: TRBJ2-2
size: -
V: TRBV29-1
D: -
CDR3: CSGGGRAAGELFF
DNA: TGCAGCGGGGGGGGCCGCGCTGCCGGGGAGCTGTTTTTT

J: TRBJ1-5
size: -
V: TRBV6-5
D: TRBD1
CDR3: CASSQDRVGQPQHF
DNA: TGTGCCAGCAGCCAAGACAGGGTTGGTCAGCCCCAGCATTTT

J: TRBJ1-4
size: -
V: TRBV15
D: -
CDR3: CATSLQGKEKLFF
DNA: TGTGCCACCAGCCTGCAGGGGAAGGAAAAACTGTTTTTT

J: TRBJ1-4
size: -
V: TRBV30
D: -
CDR3: CAWASGTRDEKLFF
DNA: TGTGCCTGGGCATCCGGGACAAGGGATGAAAAACTGTTTTTT

J: TRBJ1-1
size: -
V: TRBV19
D: TRBD1
CDR3: CASRGTAGAEAFF
DNA: TGTGCCAGTCGAGGGACAGCCGGGGCTGAAGCTTTCTTT

J: TRBJ1-5
size: -
V: TRBV21-1
D: -
CDR3: CASPAGFSNQPQHF
DNA: TGTGCCAGCCCAGCAGGGTTTAGCAATCAGCCCCAGCATTTT

J: TRBJ2-7
size: -
V: TRBV29-1
D: TRBD1
CDR3: CSFRTGYEQYF
DNA: TGCAGCTTCCGGACAGGATACGAGCAGTACTTC

J: TRBJ2-7
size: -
V: TRBV5-6
D: TRBD1
CDR3: CASSLRDSSSYEQYF
DNA: TGTGCCAGCAGCCTCCGGGACAGTAGCTCCTACGAGCAGTACTTC

J: TRBJ2-5
size: -
V: TRBV30
D: -
CDR3: CAWSRETQYF
DNA: TGTGCCTGGAGCAGGGAGACCCAGTACTTC

J: TRBJ1-1
size: -
V: TRBV19
D: TRBD1
CDR3: CASSTDRVGVSTEAFF
DNA: TGTGCCAGTAGTACCGACAGGGTTGGCGTTAGCACTGAAGCTTTCTTT

J: TRBJ2-7
size: few
V: TRBV14
D: -
CDR3: CASSLTNSYEQYF
DNA: TGTGCCAGCAGCCTAACTAATAGCTACGAGCAGTACTTC

J: TRBJ2-7
size: -
V: TRBV6-1
D: TRBD2
CDR3: CASTLAQSSYEQYF
DNA: TGTGCCAGCACACTAGCGCAAAGCTCCTACGAGCAGTACTTC

J: TRBJ1-6
size: -
V: TRBV28
D: -
CDR3: CASSLQGRDSPLHF
DNA: TGTGCCAGCAGTTTACAGGGCAGGGATTCACCCCTCCACTTT

J: TRBJ1-2
size: -
V: TRBV27
D: TRBD1
CDR3: CASSSTGTANYGYTF
DNA: TGTGCCAGCAGTTCCACCGGGACAGCAAACTATGGCTACACCTTC

J: TRBJ1-1
size: -
V: TRBV27
D: -
CDR3: CASSPSVGHMNTEAFF
DNA: TGTGCCAGCAGCCCCTCTGTCGGACACATGAACACTGAAGCTTTCTTT

J: TRBJ2-5
size: few
V: TRBV5-1
D: -
CDR3: CASSLGRTLETQYF
DNA: TGCGCCAGCAGCTTGGGCCGGACATTGGAGACCCAGTACTTC

J: TRBJ2-3
size: -
V: TRBV4-1
D: -
CDR3: CASRNRGGSTDTQYF
DNA: TGCGCCAGCAGGAATCGTGGCGGGAGCACAGATACGCAGTATTTT

J: TRBJ2-5
size: -
V: TRBV5-4
D: TRBD2
CDR3: CASSLSPGLAGGPWETQYF
DNA: TGTGCCAGCAGCTTGTCCCCTGGACTAGCGGGGGGGCCGTGGGAGACCCAGTACTTC

J: TRBJ2-1
size: -
V: TRBV30
D: TRBD2
CDR3: CAWGQTSGYNEQFF
DNA: TGTGCCTGGGGACAGACTAGCGGGTACAATGAGCAGTTCTTC

J: TRBJ1-5
size: once
V: TRBV28
D: TRBD1
CDR3: CASKGQGLNNQPQHF
DNA: TGTGCCAGCAAAGGACAGGGACTAAACAATCAGCCCCAGCATTTT

J: TRBJ2-1
size: -
V: TRBV9
D: TRBD2
CDR3: CASSVGIAGVYNEQFF
DNA: TGTGCCAGCAGCGTAGGCATAGCGGGGGTTTACAATGAGCAGTTCTTC

J: TRBJ1-5
size: -
V: TRBV4-3
D: -
CDR3: CASSPEAGNQPQHF
DNA: TGCGCCAGCAGCCCTGAAGCGGGGAATCAGCCCCAGCATTTT